This T cell receptor beta chain is drawn from a study of metastatic and nonmetastatic thyroid tumors. Study-level background: Malignant and benign thyroid patients had repertoires compared in peripheral blood and tumor or nodule tissue.

Broader study findings: As reported, TCR beta diversity in blood and tumor was significantly higher in malignant thyroid tumors than in benign nodules.

This clone has ten or more counts. The antigen is not known. Methods used by the authors: CDR3 differences across clinicopathological groups were used to build a distant-metastasis classifier for papillary thyroid cancer. MiXCR re-clonotyped the PCR reads for TCRdb. Here the V and J calls rest on TCRdb's processing, not on the authors' analysis. The sample has about 27,000 clones; 16% are singletons. Prior to thyroid surgery, none of the patients had received any treatment. Trimming stripped 2 bases from V and 5 bases from J, with 18 bases between. The CDR3 has 16 residues. Germline CDR1 reads LNHDA; CDR2 reads SQIVND (reference sequence).

The V and J genes are TRBV19 and TRBJ1-1, with D hard to call. What was sequenced was blood. This clonotype was sampled from a male donor with papillary thyroid cancer or a benign thyroid nodule (not recorded which). Some clones in this sample may be carry-over from other donors' samples. CDR3 protein: CASSISYGLSTTEAFF. CDR3 in DNA: TGTGCCAGTAGTATATCCTATGGGCTCTCCACTACTGAAGCTTTCTTT. Full variable domain (remainder filled in from reference TRBV19 and TRBJ1-1): DGGITQSPKYLFRKEGQNVTLSCEQNLNHDAMYWYRQDPGQGLRLIYYSQIVNDFQKGDIAEGYSVSREKKESFPLTVTSAQKNPTAFYLCASSISYGLSTTEAFFGQGTRLTVV.